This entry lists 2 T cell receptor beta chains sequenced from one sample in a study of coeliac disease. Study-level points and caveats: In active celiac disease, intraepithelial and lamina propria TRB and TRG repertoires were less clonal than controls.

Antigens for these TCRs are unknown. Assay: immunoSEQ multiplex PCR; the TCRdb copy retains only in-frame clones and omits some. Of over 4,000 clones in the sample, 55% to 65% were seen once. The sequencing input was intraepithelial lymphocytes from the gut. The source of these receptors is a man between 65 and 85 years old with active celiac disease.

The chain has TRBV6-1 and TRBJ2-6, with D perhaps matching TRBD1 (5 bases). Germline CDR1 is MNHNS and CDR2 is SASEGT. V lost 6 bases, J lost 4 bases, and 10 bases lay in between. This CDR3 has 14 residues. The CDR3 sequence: CASSQGAGANVLTF. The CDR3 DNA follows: TGTGCCAGCAGCCAGGGCGCCGGGGCCAACGTCCTGACTTTC.

The CDR3 reads CAWSGQGSSPLHF. CDR3 nucleotides: TGTGCCTGGTCTGGACAGGGTTCATCACCCCTCCACTTT. The rearrangement links TRBV30 to TRBJ1-6, with 8 positions matching TRBD1. Trimming took 5 bases from V and 10 from J; bases not matched to a gene: 7. There are 13 residues in the CDR3. Germline loops: CDR1 GTSNPN, CDR2 SVGIG (reference sequence).